One and the same sample provided the 9 T cell receptor beta chains below, sequenced in a study of read filtering for tumor transcriptome and immune sequencing (dated by TCRdb to the early 2020s). Sequenced on an Illumina HiSeq 4000. TCR libraries were built from about 400 ng RNA with the Immunoverse kit, using molecular barcoded adaptors covering alpha/delta and beta/gamma chains. In-frame beta chains were kept once TCRdb had trimmed the public reads at Q25 with fastp and called clones with MiXCR. Rows are combined by CDR3 protein, so each entry shows the most common genes and DNA. This sample gives tens of thousands of distinct CDR3 sequences in total; 20% to 25% of them show up just once. Of the sample, about an eighth is held by the ten largest clones. Sequencing was done on a sample of a population of CD138-negative cells sorted from bone marrow. The cell subset or site tag for this specimen amounts to: bone marrow mononuclear cells depleted of CD138+ plasma/myeloma cells by negative magnetic selection. Receptors were obtained from a donor aged 40 or older with multiple myeloma.

This chain joins TRBV6-5 and TRBJ1-2; D is undetermined. Germline lookup yields CDR1 MNHEY and CDR2 SVGAGI. The V and J ends lost 8 bases and 5 bases respectively, with 18 bases between them. The CDR3 runs 14 residues. The CDR3 nucleotides read TGTGCCAGCCGGGGATCGACGTTGGGGTATGGCTACACCTTC. It yields the protein CASRGSTLGYGYTF.

This clonotype has at least ten counts. This chain links TRBV29-1 with TRBJ1-1, with 7 bases aligning to TRBD1. Germline loops: CDR1 SQVTM, CDR2 ANQGSEA. J lost 2 bases, V lost 3 bases, and 9 bases had no gene match. The CDR3 has 15 amino acids. This CDR3 reads CSVDGRGSLNTEAFF. CDR3 sequence (DNA): TGCAGCGTTGATGGCAGGGGGTCCCTAAACACTGAAGCTTTCTTT.

Ten or more counts support this clonotype. The chain employs TRBV29-1 and TRBJ2-2; D is unresolved. The germline CDR1 and CDR2 sequences are SQVTM and ANQGSEA. The CDR3 is made up of 12 amino acids. V dropped 6 bases and J dropped 0 bases, with 5 bases sitting between them. The CDR3 spells CSVGPNTGELFF. The CDR3, as DNA: TGCAGCGTGGGTCCGAACACCGGGGAGCTGTTTTTT.

This clonotype appeared many times. The chain is built from TRBV4-1 and TRBJ1-1; TRBD1 matches at 7 bases. This CDR3 has 15 amino acids. Germline V gene sequence: CDR1 MGHRA, CDR2 YSYEKL. Germline trimming cut 1 base from V and 1 base from J; bases unmatched to any gene: 3. The CDR3 here is CASSQVRQGNTEAFF. The CDR3 bases are TGCGCCAGCAGCCAAGTACGACAGGGGAACACTGAAGCTTTCTTT.

This chain links TRBV28 with TRBJ2-2; D uncertain. The V gene's germline CDR1 is MDHEN and CDR2 SYDVKM. Trimming took off 3 bases at V and 4 bases at J, with 12 bases between the two ends. The CDR3 extends over 15 amino acids. CDR3 region: CASSFRSWGTGELFF. The CDR3 DNA reads as TGTGCCAGCAGTTTTCGTTCCTGGGGCACCGGGGAGCTGTTTTTT. The whole variable domain, filled in from reference TRBV28 and TRBJ2-2, reads DVKVTQSSRYLVKRTGEKVFLECVQDMDHENMFWYRQDPGLGLRLIYFSYDVKMKEKGDIPEGYSVSREKKERFSLILESASTNQTSMYLCASSFRSWGTGELFFGEGSRLTVL.

At least ten counts were recorded for this clonotype. The genes are TRBV3-1 and TRBJ2-2; tentative D call: TRBD2 (5 bases). V was clipped by 0 bases and J by 9 bases, with 20 bases between them. CDR1 is LGHDT and CDR2 is YNNKEL in the germline V gene (reference sequence). The CDR3 spans 17 residues. The CDR3 sequence is CASSQEYVRGNSWELFF. The CDR3 coding sequence is TGTGCCAGCAGCCAAGAGTACGTGCGAGGGAACAGCTGGGAGCTGTTTTTT.

This chain connects TRBV20-1 to TRBJ1-3, with D hard to call. Trimming removed 2 bases from V and 0 bases from J, with 5 bases in between. The CDR3 runs to 13 residues. The germline V gene encodes CDR1 DFQATT and CDR2 SNEGSKA (reference sequence). The CDR3 DNA reads as TGCAGTGCTAGACAGGTCTCTGGAAACACCATATATTTT. Its translation is CSARQVSGNTIYF.

J is TRBJ2-7 and V is TRBV28; D is unclear. The CDR3 totals 12 residues. Germline V gene data show CDR1 as MDHEN and CDR2 as SYDVKM. Between the trimmed V and J ends, which lost 4 bases and 4 bases, there was a span of 8 bases. The CDR3 DNA reads TGTGCCAGCAGTTGGGGAATTTACGAGCAGTACTTC. Protein sequence: CASSWGIYEQYF.

The rearrangement links TRBV5-1 to TRBJ1-1; D remains unclear. The germline CDR1 and CDR2 sequences are SGHRS and YFSETQ. This CDR3 contains 14 residues. Trimming shortened V by 0 bases and J by 0 bases, and 6 bases separated the two germline ends. CDR3 region: CASSLEVMNTEAFF. The CDR3 DNA is TGCGCCAGCAGCTTGGAGGTGATGAACACTGAAGCTTTCTTT.